This T cell receptor beta chain came from a study of blood T cells in healthy people across ages. Overall study context: Template switching captured about one barcoded beta molecule per two T cells.

This CDR3 is built from 19 residues. Germline V gene data show CDR1 as MDHEN and CDR2 as SYDVKM. Trimming shortened V by 1 base and J by 5 bases, and 26 bases separated the two germline ends. A second roughly 6 to 11 cycle PCR used barcoded and J-beta primers. Every sample produced at least 2.5 million CDR3-containing paired-end reads. TCRdb analysed the 5' RACE reads with MiXCR anew, one entry per CDR3 protein. The data show about 700,000 distinct CDR3 sequences, approximately 30% seen once. Turning to this clonotype: Its specificity is unknown.

Study-level points and caveats: Age brought a roughly linear fall in TCR beta diversity measured per million T cells. Unknown CMV status may confound age-related changes in expanded clones.

The chain couples TRBV28 to TRBJ2-5; a weak D match, TRBD2 (6 bases). The material sequenced was blood. This clonotype was sampled from a woman aged 80 or over in good health. The CDR3 region is CASSLSLRLWTAGGETQYF. The DNA of the CDR3 is TGTGCCAGCAGTTTATCCCTTAGGCTTTGGACGGCCGGAGGGGAGACCCAGTACTTC.